The clone carrying this T cell receptor (beta chain) has ten or more counts. Its antigen is not identified. This sample was included in a study of early T cells in non-severe SARS-CoV-2 infection. Study-level background: Sequenced material consisted of bulk RNA (from unsorted whole blood), and chains were unpaired. Study observations and caveats: The study's VDJdb matching favored anti-spike CD8 responses and missed private and CD4 specificities.

Individual cDNA molecules carried attached unique molecular identifiers. From the 5' RACE reads, TCRdb called clonotypes with MiXCR, one entry per CDR3 protein. The sample lists about 66,000 distinct CDR3 sequences, about 13% occurring once. The material sequenced was whole blood. The TCR was taken from an adult who was a healthcare worker with PCR-confirmed SARS-CoV-2 infection or an uninfected control (not recorded which).

CDR3 bases: TGTGCCAGCAACCGAGAGGGGAATATGAACACTGAAGCTTTCTTT. Protein sequence: CASNREGNMNTEAFF. V gene TRBV27 combines with J gene TRBJ1-1, with D possibly being TRBD1 (5 bases). In germline, CDR1 is MNHEY, CDR2 SMNVEV (reference sequence). Between the trimmed V and J ends, which lost 7 bases and 0 bases, there was a span of 15 bases. The CDR3 has 15 amino acids.